This T cell receptor (beta chain) was found in a study of CD8 T cells in Susac syndrome. Both CD4+ and CD8+ T cells were negatively isolated, and TEMRA cells underwent FACS enrichment. V lost 4 bases, J lost 7 bases, and 7 bases stayed unmatched. The CDR3 has 16 residues. An input of about 0.5 to 1 ug of RNA was subjected to reverse transcription using random hexamers. Each CDR3 protein is one row after TCRdb ran MiXCR on the immunoSEQ multiplex PCR reads. This repertoire shows 130,000 or so distinct CDR3 sequences, about 95% found once; its top ten account for around 0.11%. The gene calls are TRBV23-1 and TRBJ2-7; 16 bases line up with TRBD2. TRBV23-1 is annotated as an ORF whose role is uncertain. Sequencing input: CD4+ T cells from PBMCs. The source of this sequence is a human donor with multiple sclerosis. The CDR3 DNA reads as TGCGCCAGCAGTCCGGGGACTAGCGGGAGGGCAGATGAGCAGTACTTC. Amino acid sequence: CASSPGTSGRADEQYF.